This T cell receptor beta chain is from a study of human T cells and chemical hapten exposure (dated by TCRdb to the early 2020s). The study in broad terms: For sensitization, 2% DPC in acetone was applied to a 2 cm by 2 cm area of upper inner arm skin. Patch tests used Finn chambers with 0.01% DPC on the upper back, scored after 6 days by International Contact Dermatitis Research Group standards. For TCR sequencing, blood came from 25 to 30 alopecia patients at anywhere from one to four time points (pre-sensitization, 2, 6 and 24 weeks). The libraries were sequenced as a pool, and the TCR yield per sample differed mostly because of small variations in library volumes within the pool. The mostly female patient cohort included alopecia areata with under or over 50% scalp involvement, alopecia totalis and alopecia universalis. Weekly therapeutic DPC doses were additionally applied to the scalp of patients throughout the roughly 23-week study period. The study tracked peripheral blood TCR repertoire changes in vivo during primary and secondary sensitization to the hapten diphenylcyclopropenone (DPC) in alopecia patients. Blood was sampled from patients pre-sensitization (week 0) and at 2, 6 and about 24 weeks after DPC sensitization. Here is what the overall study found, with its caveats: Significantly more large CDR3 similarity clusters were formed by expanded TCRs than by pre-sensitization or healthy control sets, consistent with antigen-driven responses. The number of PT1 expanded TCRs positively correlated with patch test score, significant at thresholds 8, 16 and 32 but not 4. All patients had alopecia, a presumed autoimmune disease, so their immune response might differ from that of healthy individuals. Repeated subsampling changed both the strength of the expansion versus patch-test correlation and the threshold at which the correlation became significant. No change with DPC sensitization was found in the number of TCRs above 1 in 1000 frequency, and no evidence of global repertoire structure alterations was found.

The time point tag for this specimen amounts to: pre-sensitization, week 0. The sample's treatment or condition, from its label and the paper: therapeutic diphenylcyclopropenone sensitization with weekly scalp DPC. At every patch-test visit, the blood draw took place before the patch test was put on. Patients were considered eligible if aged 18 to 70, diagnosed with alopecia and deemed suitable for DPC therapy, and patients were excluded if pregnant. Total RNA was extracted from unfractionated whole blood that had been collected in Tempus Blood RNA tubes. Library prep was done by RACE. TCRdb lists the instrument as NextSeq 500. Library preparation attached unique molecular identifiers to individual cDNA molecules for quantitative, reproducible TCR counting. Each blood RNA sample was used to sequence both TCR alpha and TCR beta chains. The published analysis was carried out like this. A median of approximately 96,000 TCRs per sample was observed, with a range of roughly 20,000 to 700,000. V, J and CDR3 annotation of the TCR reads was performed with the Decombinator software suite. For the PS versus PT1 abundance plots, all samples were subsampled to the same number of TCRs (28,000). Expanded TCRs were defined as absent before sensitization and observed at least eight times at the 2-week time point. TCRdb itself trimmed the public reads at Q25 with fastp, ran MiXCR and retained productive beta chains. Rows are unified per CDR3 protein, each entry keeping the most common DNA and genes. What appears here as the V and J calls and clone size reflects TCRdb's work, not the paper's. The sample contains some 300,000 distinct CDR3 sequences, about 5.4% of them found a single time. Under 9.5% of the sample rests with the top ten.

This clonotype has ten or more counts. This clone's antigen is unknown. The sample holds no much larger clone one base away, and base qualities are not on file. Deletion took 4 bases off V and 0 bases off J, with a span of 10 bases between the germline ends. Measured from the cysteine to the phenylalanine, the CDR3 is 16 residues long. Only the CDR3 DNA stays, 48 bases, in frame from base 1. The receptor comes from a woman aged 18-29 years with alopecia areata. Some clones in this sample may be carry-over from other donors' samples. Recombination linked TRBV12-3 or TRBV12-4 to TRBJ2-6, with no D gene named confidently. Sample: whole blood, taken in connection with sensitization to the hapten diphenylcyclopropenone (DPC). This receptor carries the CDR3 CASSSSFGSGANVLTF. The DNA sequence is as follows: TGTGCCAGCAGTTCCTCTTTTGGCTCTGGGGCCAACGTCCTGACTTTC.